Listed here are 9 T cell receptor beta chains from one sample, sequenced in a study of cytomegalovirus exposure and HLA in healthy donors. The PCR had 60 Vbeta and 13 Jbeta primers. TCRdb's table, derived via immunoSEQ multiplex PCR, lists solely in-frame clones and lacks some. Of about 250,000 clones in the sample, around two thirds were seen once. Source material: PBMCs. Every receptor here comes from a female donor in good health and CMV-seronegative.

The chain employs TRBV19 and TRBJ2-1, with 8 bases matching TRBD2. Germline V gives CDR1 LNHDA, CDR2 SQIVND (reference sequence). CDR3 length: 12 residues. V was pared by 5 bases and J by 12 bases, with 6 bases of the junction left unmatched. CDR3: CASSQASGSQFF. The CDR3, as DNA: TGTGCCAGTAGTCAAGCTAGCGGGTCGCAGTTCTTC.

As regards this clone: An end of the junction differs from the germline gene, which may be a read error. The chain joins TRBV7-9 to TRBJ1-1; D is unclear. Per the germline V gene, CDR1 is SEHNR and CDR2 is FQNEAQ (reference sequence). The CDR3 length is 13 residues. The CDR3 DNA is TGTTCCAGCAGCTTAGTACAGAGCACTGAAGCTTTCTTT. Translation gives CSSSLVQSTEAFF.

The V gene is TRBV4-2, the J gene TRBJ2-7; D perhaps matches TRBD2 (5 bases). CDR3 length: 16 amino acids. Germline CDR1 LGHNA, CDR2 YNFKEQ. Deletions cut 4 bases from V and 0 bases from J, with 16 bases between. CDR3: CASSPFRASYSYEQYF. CDR3 coding DNA: TGTGCCAGCAGCCCCTTTAGGGCTAGCTACTCCTACGAGCAGTACTTC.

The rearrangement joins TRBV6-1 to TRBJ2-2; 7 bases map to TRBD1. Germline-derived CDR1 and CDR2 are MNHNS and SASEGT. V lost 8 bases, J lost 4 bases, and 1 base stayed unmatched. This CDR3 spans 12 amino acids. The CDR3 region is CASRQGTGELFF. Written as DNA, the CDR3 is TGTGCCAGCCGACAGGGCACCGGGGAGCTGTTTTTT.

This chain links TRBV6-1 with TRBJ2-7; 13 nucleotides match TRBD2. V gave up 4 bases and J gave up 2 bases; unmatched junction bases: 11. Germline CDR1 is MNHNS and CDR2 is SASEGT. This CDR3 has 18 amino acids. As DNA, the CDR3 is TGTGCCAGCAGTGTTAGGGCATCTACTAGCGGGAGGGCCTACGAGCAGTACTTC. Translated: CASSVRASTSGRAYEQYF.

This clone has a handful of counts. The genes are TRBV10-1 and TRBJ2-1; the match to TRBD2 covers 7 bases. Looked up from germline, CDR1 is WNHNN and CDR2 is SYGVQD (reference sequence). V dropped 0 bases and J dropped 1; count of bases not matched to a gene: 6. CDR3 length equals 17 residues. CDR3 nucleotide sequence: TGCGCCAGCAGTGAGTCGGCCAGCGGGATATCCTACAATGAGCAGTTCTTC. As protein: CASSESASGISYNEQFF.

This chain uses TRBV27 with TRBJ1-1; no definite D call. Trimming pared 5 bases from V and 1 base from J, leaving 11 bases between. The germline gives CDR1 MNHEY, CDR2 SMNVEV (reference sequence). The CDR3 totals 14 residues. DNA for the CDR3: TGTGCCAGCAGTAGAGGACTGCCGAACACTGAAGCTTTCTTT. This sequence encodes CASSRGLPNTEAFF.

This clone came up a few times. The rearrangement joins TRBV6-6 to TRBJ2-1; 7 nucleotides align to TRBD2. This CDR3 contains 13 residues. The germline CDR1 and CDR2 sequences are MNHNY and SVGAGI (reference sequence). J lost 9 bases, V lost 6 bases, and 8 bases had no gene match. The CDR3 protein is CASRSGTISEQFF. The CDR3 bases are TGTGCCAGCAGGTCCGGGACTATCAGTGAGCAGTTCTTC.

The V call is TRBV14, the J call TRBJ2-7; a possible D gene is TRBD1 (6 bases). V was shortened by 5 bases and J by 3 bases, with 17 bases between the two germline ends. Germline V gene sequence: CDR1 SGHDN, CDR2 FVKESK. The CDR3 covers 15 residues. DNA for the CDR3: TGTGCCAGCAGCGAGCAGGGGTTCGCGGGCTACGAGCAGTACTTC. Translated: CASSEQGFAGYEQYF.